The clone carrying this T cell receptor beta chain was recorded many times. What it binds is not known. These data come from a study of naive and memory T cell subsets. Overall study findings and caveats: Possibly reflecting memory cells re-expressing CD45RA, a few larger clonotypes occurred in naive repertoires, especially CD8. Diversity fell and Gini index rose from naive through CM, EM, EMRA. Each distinct alpha or beta sequence counts as one clonotype. RNA-based TCR counts may shift with T cell activation and differentiation.

An equimolar mix of two oligonucleotides served as the beta constant-region primer for TRBC1 and TRBC2. The ligated cDNA underwent four PCR rounds using SP2 and nested alpha and beta constant-region primers. The cDNA 3' end received a ligated single-stranded oligonucleotide carrying the SP2 primer and a 12-nucleotide UMI. Via MiXCR, TCRdb re-called the UMI-ligation and nested PCR reads, giving one row per CDR3 protein. In the table there are 120,000 to 150,000 distinct CDR3 sequences, 15% to 20% of which are singletons. Germline V gene lookup returns CDR1 SNHLY and CDR2 FYNNEI. This CDR3 spans 14 amino acids. V shed 4 bases, J shed 9 bases, and the junction held 8 bases outside the gene matches.

The clonotype originates from a human donor in good health. The V gene is TRBV2, the J gene TRBJ2-1; 8 bases match TRBD1. The sample taken for sequencing was naive CD8+ T cells from blood. The CDR3 loop is CASSVPDRAVEQFF. DNA for the CDR3: TGTGCCAGCAGTGTTCCGGACAGGGCAGTTGAGCAGTTCTTC.